The sequence of this TCR beta chain was determined in a study of blood T cell repertoires in COVID-19. Background on the study: PBMCs, B-cell-depleted T cells, or T cells were the source of the cDNA or gDNA that made up the material.

Trimming removed 4 bases from V and 8 bases from J; junction bases left unmatched: 7. Germline V gene data show CDR1 as SGHNT and CDR2 as YYREEE (reference sequence). The CDR3 contains 14 residues. The study assigned cohorts using participant-reported clinical history. Resolution of symptoms, clearance, or two negative PCRs was present in recovered Cohort 3 donors. Data came from immunoSEQ multiplex PCR; TCRdb stores just in-frame clones and leaves some out. Found here are roughly 180,000 clones, roughly four fifths of them singletons; the top ten hold about 12%. The table lists this clone with a count of one.

The chain employs TRBV5-4 and TRBJ1-4; TRBD1 matches at 8 bases. The clonotype originates from a man between 35 and 55 years old who had recovered from COVID-19. The sample was PBMCs or T cells enriched from blood (not recorded which). CDR3 nucleotides: TGTGCCAGCAGCATGGACAGGGTTGACGAAAAACTGTTTTTT. Encoded protein: CASSMDRVDEKLFF.